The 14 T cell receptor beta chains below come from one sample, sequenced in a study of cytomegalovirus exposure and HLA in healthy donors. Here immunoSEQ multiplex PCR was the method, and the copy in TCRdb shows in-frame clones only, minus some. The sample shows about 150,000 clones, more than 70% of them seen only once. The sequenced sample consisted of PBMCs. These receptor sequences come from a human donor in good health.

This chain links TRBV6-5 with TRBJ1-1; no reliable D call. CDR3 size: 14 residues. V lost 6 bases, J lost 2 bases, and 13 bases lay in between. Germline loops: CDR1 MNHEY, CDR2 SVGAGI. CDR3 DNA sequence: TGTGCCAGCAGCCGACTCATGGCAAACACTGAAGCTTTCTTT. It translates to CASSRLMANTEAFF.

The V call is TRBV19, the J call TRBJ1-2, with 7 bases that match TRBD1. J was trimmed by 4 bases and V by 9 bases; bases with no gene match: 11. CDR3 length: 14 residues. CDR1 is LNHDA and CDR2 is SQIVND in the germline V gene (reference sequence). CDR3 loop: CASNIFRDSYGYTF. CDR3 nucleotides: TGTGCCAGCAACATATTTCGGGACAGCTATGGCTACACCTTC.

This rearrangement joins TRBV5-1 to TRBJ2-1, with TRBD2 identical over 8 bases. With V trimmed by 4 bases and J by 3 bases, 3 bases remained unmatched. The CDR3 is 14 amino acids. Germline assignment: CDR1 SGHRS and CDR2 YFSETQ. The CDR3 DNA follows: TGCGCCAGCAGCACGGGGACTAGCTACAATGAGCAGTTCTTC. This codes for CASSTGTSYNEQFF.

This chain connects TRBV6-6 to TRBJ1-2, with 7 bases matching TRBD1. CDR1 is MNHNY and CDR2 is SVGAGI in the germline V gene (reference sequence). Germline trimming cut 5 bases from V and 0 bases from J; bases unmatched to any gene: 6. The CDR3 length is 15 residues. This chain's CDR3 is CASSDPGQPNYGYTF. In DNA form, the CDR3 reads TGTGCCAGCAGTGACCCGGGACAGCCTAACTATGGCTACACCTTC.

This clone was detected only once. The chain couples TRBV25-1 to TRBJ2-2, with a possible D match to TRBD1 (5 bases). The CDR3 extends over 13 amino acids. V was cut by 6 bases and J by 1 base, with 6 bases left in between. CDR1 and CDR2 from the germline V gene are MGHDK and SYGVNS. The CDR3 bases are TGTGCCAGCAGAGGGGAGAACACCGGGGAGCTGTTTTTT. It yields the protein CASRGENTGELFF.

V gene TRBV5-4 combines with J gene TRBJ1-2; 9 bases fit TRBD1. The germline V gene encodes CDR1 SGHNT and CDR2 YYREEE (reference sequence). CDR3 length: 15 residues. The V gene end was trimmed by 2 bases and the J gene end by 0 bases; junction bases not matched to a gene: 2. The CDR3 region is CASSLTGGSNYGYTF. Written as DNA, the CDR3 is TGTGCCAGCAGCTTAACAGGGGGCTCTAACTATGGCTACACCTTC.

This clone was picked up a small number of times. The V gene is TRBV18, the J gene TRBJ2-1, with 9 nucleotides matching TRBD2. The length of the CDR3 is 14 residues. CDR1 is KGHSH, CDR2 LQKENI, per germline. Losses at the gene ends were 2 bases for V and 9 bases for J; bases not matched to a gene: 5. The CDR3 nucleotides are TGTGCCAGCTCACCAGGGCGGGAGGGTTTTGAGCAGTTCTTC. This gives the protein CASSPGREGFEQFF.

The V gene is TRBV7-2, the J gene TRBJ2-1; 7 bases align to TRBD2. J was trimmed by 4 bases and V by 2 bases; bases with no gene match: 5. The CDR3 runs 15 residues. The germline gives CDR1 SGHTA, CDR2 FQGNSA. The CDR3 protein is CASSLLAASYNEQFF. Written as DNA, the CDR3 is TGTGCCAGCAGCTTACTAGCGGCCTCATACAATGAGCAGTTCTTC.

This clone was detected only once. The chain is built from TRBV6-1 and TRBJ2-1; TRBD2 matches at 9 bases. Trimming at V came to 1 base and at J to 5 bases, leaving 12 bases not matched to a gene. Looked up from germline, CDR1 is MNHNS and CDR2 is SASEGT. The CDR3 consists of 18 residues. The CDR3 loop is CASSEGRLAGVQDNEQFF. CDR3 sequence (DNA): TGTGCCAGCAGTGAAGGTCGGTTAGCGGGAGTTCAGGACAATGAGCAGTTCTTC.

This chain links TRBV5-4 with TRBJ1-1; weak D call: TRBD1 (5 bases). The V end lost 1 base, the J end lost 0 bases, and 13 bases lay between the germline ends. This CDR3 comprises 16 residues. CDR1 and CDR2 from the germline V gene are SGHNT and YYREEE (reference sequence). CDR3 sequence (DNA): TGTGCCAGCAGCTTGAAGTCCGGGGGATTGAACACTGAAGCTTTCTTT. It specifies CASSLKSGGLNTEAFF.

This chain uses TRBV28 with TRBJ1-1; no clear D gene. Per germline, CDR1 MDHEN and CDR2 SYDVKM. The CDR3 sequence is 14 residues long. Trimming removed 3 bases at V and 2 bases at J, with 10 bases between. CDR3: CASSLGRINTEAFF. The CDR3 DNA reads TGTGCCAGCAGTTTGGGCAGGATCAACACTGAAGCTTTCTTT.

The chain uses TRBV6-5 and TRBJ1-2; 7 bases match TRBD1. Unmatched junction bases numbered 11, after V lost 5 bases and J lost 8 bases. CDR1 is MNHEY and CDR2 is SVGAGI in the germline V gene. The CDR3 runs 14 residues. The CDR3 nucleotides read TGTGCCAGCAGTCCGTTTGAGGGGGCGCGCGGCTACACCTTC. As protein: CASSPFEGARGYTF.

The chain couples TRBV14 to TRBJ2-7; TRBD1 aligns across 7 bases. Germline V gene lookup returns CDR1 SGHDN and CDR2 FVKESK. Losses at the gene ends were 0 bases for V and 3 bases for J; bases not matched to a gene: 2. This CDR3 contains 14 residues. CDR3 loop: CASSQETGIYEQYF. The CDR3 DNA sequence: TGTGCCAGCAGCCAAGAGACAGGGATCTACGAGCAGTACTTC.

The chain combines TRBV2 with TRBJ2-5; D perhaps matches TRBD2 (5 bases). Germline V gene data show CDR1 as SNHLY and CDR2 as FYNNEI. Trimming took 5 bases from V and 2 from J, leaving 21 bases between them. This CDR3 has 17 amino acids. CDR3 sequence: CASSKNPPIAKQETQYF. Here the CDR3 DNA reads TGTGCCAGCAGTAAAAATCCACCGATAGCGAAGCAAGAGACCCAGTACTTC.